This T cell receptor beta chain stems from a study of graft-versus-host responses after intestinal transplantation. The assay was immunoSEQ multiplex PCR, and TCRdb's table has in-frame clones only and misses some. The sample shows approximately 82,000 clones, 85% to 95% of them seen only once. Study conclusions and caveats: Some patients had graft-donor T cell macrochimerism, and their allografts showed high graft-versus-host to host-versus-graft clonal ratios. Association was observed between peak circulating GvH clone levels and early post-transplant HvG declines. The marrow of recipients harbored GvH clones, and ileum or blood showed some of them first.

Regarding this clone: The antigen is not known.

V was trimmed by 7 bases and J by 3 bases, leaving 17 bases between them. The CDR3 contains 15 residues. Germline-derived CDR1 and CDR2 are MRHNA and SNTAGT. The chain recombines TRBV6-4 with TRBJ2-3; D is possibly TRBD1 (6 bases). The input for sequencing was unstimulated CD8+ T cells sorted from spleen or lymph node cells, taken before transplant. The receptor comes from a human donor who was the organ donor for an intestinal transplant. CDR3 nucleotides: TGTGCCAGCACCCGACAGGCAGGTTCAACAGATACGCAGTATTTT. Translated, it gives CASTRQAGSTDTQYF.